These T cell receptor beta chains were read from a single sample in a study of graft-versus-host responses after intestinal transplantation. The protocol was immunoSEQ multiplex PCR, while the TCRdb copy is restricted to in-frame clones and leaves out a portion. The repertoire has fewer than 20,000 clones, roughly 80% of them found once; the top ten carry 7.8%. This specimen consisted of ileum tissue, obtained roughly 450 days after intestinal transplant. All receptors derive from a human patient who received an intestinal transplant, so some T cells may come from the graft donor. Each CDR3 is given with its conserved first and last residue. Fields, in order: clone size, V gene, D gene, J gene, CDR3 DNA, CDR3 protein. A D gene is named only where the DNA matches it firmly. Rows may omit the clone size; those that give it use once, few, many or a size class.

>few|TRBV2|TRBD1|TRBJ1-5
TGTGCCAGCAGCCCCGGGACAGGGGGCAATCAGCCCCAGCATTTT
CASSPGTGGNQPQHF
>NA|TRBV19|NA|TRBJ1-6
TGTGCCAGTAGTATTTCTGCTAATTCACCCCTCCACTTT
CASSISANSPLHF
>once|TRBV10-3|NA|TRBJ2-3
TGTGCCATCAGTGAGATCGGAGATACGCAGTATTTT
CAISEIGDTQYF
>NA|TRBV18|NA|TRBJ1-1
TGTGCCAGCTCACCGAGTTATTTGAACACTGAAGCTTTCTTT
CASSPSYLNTEAFF
>NA|TRBV9|TRBD1|TRBJ2-7
TGTGCCAGCAGCGTAGGGGACAGGGATGGCGAGCAGTACTTC
CASSVGDRDGEQYF
>NA|TRBV20-1|NA|TRBJ1-1
TGCAGTGCTTCACAAGTTGAAGCTTTCTTT
CSASQVEAFF
>NA|TRBV5-1|NA|TRBJ2-2
TGCGCCAGCAGCTTGGGGTTAGCCGGCGGGGAGCTGTTTTTT
CASSLGLAGGELFF
>NA|TRBV9|NA|TRBJ2-5
TGTGCCAGCAGCGGACGACAGCACCCGTACCAAGAGACCCAGTACTTC
CASSGRQHPYQETQYF
>NA|TRBV10-3|NA|TRBJ1-2
TGTGCCACCGGGACACCCACTAACTATGGCTACACCTTC
CATGTPTNYGYTF
>once|TRBV11-3|NA|TRBJ2-7
TGTGCCAGCAGCCTCTCCAGGGATGCCTACGAGCAGTACTTC
CASSLSRDAYEQYF
>NA|TRBV7-3|TRBD2|TRBJ2-5
TGTGCCAGCAGCCCCGGGACTAGCGGGGCGGGAGAGACCCAGTACTTC
CASSPGTSGAGETQYF
>NA|TRBV19|TRBD2|TRBJ2-5
TGTGCCAGTAGTATAGGTGCTAGCGGGGAAGAGACCCAGTACTTC
CASSIGASGEETQYF
>NA|TRBV5-8|NA|TRBJ1-1
TGTGCCAGCAGCCGCGGGCCGAACACTGAAGCTTTCTTT
CASSRGPNTEAFF
>NA|TRBV19|TRBD1|TRBJ1-2
TGTGCCAGTCGCCTGGGACAGGGTGCGGAGGAAGACTATGGCTACACCTTC
CASRLGQGAEEDYGYTF
>NA|TRBV4-1|NA|TRBJ2-7
TGCGCCAGCAGCCACGCCAGGGGCGAGCAGTACTTC
CASSHARGEQYF
>once|TRBV2|NA|TRBJ1-3
TGTGCCAGCCTTGCTCGGGGGACTGGAAACACCATATATTTT
CASLARGTGNTIYF
>NA|TRBV5-6|NA|TRBJ2-1
TGTGCCAGCAGCACCAGACAGGCTCCCTACAATGAGCAGTTCTTC
CASSTRQAPYNEQFF
>few|TRBV4-1|TRBD2|TRBJ2-1
TGCGCCAGCAGCGAAAGCGGGGGGGCCGTCTACAATGAGCAGTTCTTC
CASSESGGAVYNEQFF
>medium-sized|TRBV11-3|NA|TRBJ2-2
TGTGCCAGCAGCTTAGACGGGGCGGCGAACACCGGGGAGCTGTTTTTT
CASSLDGAANTGELFF
>NA|TRBV7-8|NA|TRBJ2-2
TGTGCCAGCAGCTTTCGGGAACAAGCGAACACCGGGGAGCTGTTTTTT
CASSFREQANTGELFF
>NA|TRBV12-5|NA|TRBJ1-2
TGTGCTAGTGGTCCCCCCGCAGGGGCAAACTATGGCTACACCTTC
CASGPPAGANYGYTF
>NA|TRBV5-1|NA|TRBJ2-3
TGCGCCAGCAGCCGGGACTTTGCCAATACGCAGTATTTT
CASSRDFANTQYF
>NA|TRBV13|NA|TRBJ1-2
TGTGCCAGCAGTGACGGGACAAATGCCGGCTACACCTTC
CASSDGTNAGYTF
>NA|TRBV4-1|TRBD1|TRBJ1-5
TGCGCCAGCAGCCAAGATGACAGGGGCAATCAGCCCCAGCATTTT
CASSQDDRGNQPQHF
>few|TRBV27|NA|TRBJ2-3
TGTGCCAGCAGTTTATCGGCTAGTCGCACAGATACGCAGTATTTT
CASSLSASRTDTQYF
>NA|TRBV6-6|NA|TRBJ1-2
TGTGCCAGCAGTTACTTGGGCGAGGGAACTGGCTACACCTTC
CASSYLGEGTGYTF
>once|TRBV10-3|NA|TRBJ2-3
TGTGCCATCGGATCGCGGGGACTCACAGATACGCAGTATTTT
CAIGSRGLTDTQYF
>NA|TRBV4-2|TRBD2|TRBJ2-1
TGTGCCAGCAGCCATGAAAGCGGGGGTGGGAATGAGCAGTTCTTC
CASSHESGGGNEQFF
>NA|TRBV21-1|NA|TRBJ2-2
TGTGCCAGCAGCAGAAAGGACGTAATCCGGGACCGCTACACCGGGGAGCTGTTTTTT
CASSRKDVIRDRYTGELFF
>NA|TRBV2|TRBD1|TRBJ2-7
TGTGCCAGCACGCCGGGACAGGTCTACGAGCAGTACTTC
CASTPGQVYEQYF
>NA|TRBV21-1|NA|TRBJ1-5
TGTGCCAGCACCACTCACGGACAGGTTGGCCCTCGCAATCAGCCCCAGCATTTT
CASTTHGQVGPRNQPQHF
>NA|TRBV7-2|NA|TRBJ2-7
TGTGCCAGCAGCCCAAAGGGGGGGGGCCGATACGAGCAGTACTTC
CASSPKGGGRYEQYF
>NA|TRBV6-4|TRBD2|TRBJ2-5
TGTGCCAGCAGTGACACTAGCGGGGGGCAAGAGACCCAGTACTTC
CASSDTSGGQETQYF
>NA|TRBV7-8|NA|TRBJ2-5
TGTGCCAGCAGCCCCCCTCCCCGCTGGCAAGAGACCCAGTACTTC
CASSPPPRWQETQYF
>NA|TRBV10-3|NA|TRBJ2-1
TGTGCCATCAGGGACGTTTTCTCCGGGAGTATGATTGACAATGAGCAGTTCTTC
CAIRDVFSGSMIDNEQFF
>few|TRBV19|TRBD2|TRBJ2-1
TGTGCCAGTAGTTCGGCGCGGGGGGGCCGCGGTGAGCAGTTCTTC
CASSSARGGRGEQFF
>few|TRBV7-2|NA|TRBJ2-3
TGTGCCAGCAGCTTATACACAGGTTTAGGAGATACGCAGTATTTT
CASSLYTGLGDTQYF
>NA|TRBV27|TRBD1|TRBJ1-1
TGTGCCAGCAGGACCGGACAGGCTAAAGCTTTCTTT
CASRTGQAKAFF
>NA|TRBV27|NA|TRBJ1-2
TGTGCCAGCAGTTTAGGGGGAGATGGCTACACCTTC
CASSLGGDGYTF
>NA|TRBV14|NA|TRBJ1-3
TGTGCCACCGGGCCCGGAAACACCATATATTTT
CATGPGNTIYF
>NA|TRBV5-6|TRBD1|TRBJ2-7
TGTGCCAGCAGCTCCGGGACAGGTGACGAGCAGTACTTC
CASSSGTGDEQYF
>NA|TRBV11-2|TRBD1|TRBJ2-3
TGTGCCAGCAGCTTTTCCCAGGGGGCGGGACGAGGCACAGATACGCAGTATTTT
CASSFSQGAGRGTDTQYF
>NA|TRBV9|NA|TRBJ2-7
TGTGCCAGCAGCGACGGACCCGAAACCTACGAGCAGTACTTC
CASSDGPETYEQYF
>NA|TRBV6-1|TRBD1|TRBJ1-2
TGTGCCAGCAGTGGGACAGGGTATGGCTACACCTTC
CASSGTGYGYTF
>NA|TRBV7-9|NA|TRBJ1-3
TGTGCCAGCAGCTTAGCGCTGTCAGGTCGAAACACCATATATTTT
CASSLALSGRNTIYF
>NA|TRBV14|NA|TRBJ2-1
TGTGCCAGCAGCCAAATCCGGGACACCAATGAGCAGTTCTTC
CASSQIRDTNEQFF
>NA|TRBV7-3|TRBD1|TRBJ2-1
TGTGCCAGCAGCCCCCAGACAGGGGGCTTCGATGAGCAGTTCTTC
CASSPQTGGFDEQFF
>NA|TRBV6-4|TRBD1|TRBJ2-7
TGTGCCAGCCCCCCGGGACAGGGAAAGGTCGGGGAAGACTACGAGCAGTACTTC
CASPPGQGKVGEDYEQYF
>NA|TRBV7-9|TRBD2|TRBJ2-7
TGTGCCAGCAGCTTTTCCGCGGGGGACGAGCAGTACTTC
CASSFSAGDEQYF